The present T cell receptor beta chain was sequenced within a study of OX40 agonist ivuxolimab in advanced cancers. At the level of the study: The study gave patients intravenous ivuxolimab at 0.01 to 10 mg/kg every 2 weeks. Study findings and constraints: The authors also found low normalized T-cell clonal expansion in some nonresponders.

The V gene's germline CDR1 is MNHEY and CDR2 SVGAGI. This CDR3 is 13 amino acids long. The V and J ends lost 5 bases and 4 bases respectively, with 8 bases between them. Method: immunoSEQ multiplex PCR; TCRdb's copy keeps in-frame clones and lacks some. This sample has 13,000 to 15,000 clones; 60% to 85% occur once, and the top ten carry roughly 36%. Of note for this clone: Antigen unknown.

V gene TRBV6-5 combines with J gene TRBJ2-2; D gene uncertain. The material was CD4+ or CD8+ T cells sorted from blood, obtained in a trial of the OX40 agonist ivuxolimab. This receptor was identified in an adult with an advanced solid tumor such as melanoma, head and neck, liver or kidney cancer. CDR3 DNA sequence: TGTGCCAGCAGTGCCGATCCCACCGGGGAGCTGTTTTTT. This codes for CASSADPTGELFF.